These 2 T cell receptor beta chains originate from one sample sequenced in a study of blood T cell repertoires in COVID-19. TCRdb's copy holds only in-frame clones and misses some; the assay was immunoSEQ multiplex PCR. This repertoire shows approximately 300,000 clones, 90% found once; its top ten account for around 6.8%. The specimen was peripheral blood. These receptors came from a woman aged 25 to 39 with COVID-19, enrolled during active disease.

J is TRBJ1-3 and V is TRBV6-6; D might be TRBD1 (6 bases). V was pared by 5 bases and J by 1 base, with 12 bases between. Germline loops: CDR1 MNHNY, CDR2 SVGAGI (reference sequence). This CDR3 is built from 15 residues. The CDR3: CASSQTRGSGNTIYF. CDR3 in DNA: TGTGCCAGCAGTCAGACCAGGGGATCTGGAAACACCATATATTTT.

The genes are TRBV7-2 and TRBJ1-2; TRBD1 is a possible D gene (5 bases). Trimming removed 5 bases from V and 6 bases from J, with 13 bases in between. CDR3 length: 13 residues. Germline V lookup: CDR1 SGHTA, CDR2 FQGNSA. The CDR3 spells CASSPRVLDGYTF. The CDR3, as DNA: TGTGCCAGCAGCCCCAGGGTATTGGATGGCTACACCTTC.